These T cell receptor beta chains were read from a single sample in a study of blood T cell repertoires in COVID-19. Data came from immunoSEQ multiplex PCR; TCRdb stores just in-frame clones and leaves some out. The sample lists 180,000 or so clones; 65% to 90% were seen once. The sequencing sample was made of peripheral blood. These receptors originate from a man aged 60-69 years with acute or convalescent COVID-19. Each CDR3 is given with its conserved first and last residue. Fields, in order: D gene, V gene, clone size, J gene, CDR3 DNA, CDR3 protein. D genes are given only for firm matches. The size of a clone is reported for some rows only, either as once, few or many, or as a class for expanded clones.

>NA|TRBV5-1|NA|TRBJ1-2
TGCGCCAGCAGCTGGGGCCAAAACTATGGCTACACCTTC
CASSWGQNYGYTF
>NA|TRBV6-5|NA|TRBJ1-3
TGTGCCAGCAGGGACAGTCGGCCTGGAAACACCATATATTTT
CASRDSRPGNTIYF
>NA|TRBV30|NA|TRBJ2-7
TGTGCCTGGAGTCGGGATATCCTCGGCTACGAGCAGTACTTC
CAWSRDILGYEQYF
>TRBD2|TRBV9|NA|TRBJ2-1
TGTGCCAGCAGCACTACCCTAGCGGATGAGCAGTTCTTC
CASSTTLADEQFF
>TRBD1|TRBV15|NA|TRBJ2-7
TGTGCCACCAGCAGAGATCGATGGGACAGGAGTTACGAGCAGTACTTC
CATSRDRWDRSYEQYF
>NA|TRBV6-5|NA|TRBJ1-2
TGTGCCAGCAGAGCCGGGGTCGGGGGCTACACCTTC
CASRAGVGGYTF
>TRBD2|TRBV7-8|NA|TRBJ2-1
TGTGCCAGCAGCTTAGAAAGCGGGAGTGATGAGCAGTTCTTC
CASSLESGSDEQFF
>TRBD1|TRBV3-1/TRBV3-2|NA|TRBJ1-1
TGTGCCAGCAGCCAAGGGACAGGGGCTGAAGCTTTCTTT
CASSQGTGAEAFF
>TRBD1|TRBV6-5|few|TRBJ2-7
TGTGCCAGCACCGGGACAGGGGGCTACGAGCAGTACTTC
CASTGTGGYEQYF
>NA|TRBV27|NA|TRBJ1-2
TGTGCCAGCAGTTCCGCCCCGGGTAGGGGCGCGAACTATGGCTACACCTTC
CASSSAPGRGANYGYTF
>NA|TRBV2|once|TRBJ1-1
TGTGCCAGCAGGCGGACAGCGAACACTGAAGCTTTCTTT
CASRRTANTEAFF
>NA|TRBV2|once|TRBJ2-1
TGTGCCAGCAGTTACTTGCGATCCTCCTACAATGAGCAGTTCTTC
CASSYLRSSYNEQFF
>NA|TRBV6-2/TRBV6-3|once|TRBJ2-7
TGTGCCAGCAGTTCCTACTCCTACGAGCAGTACTTC
CASSSYSYEQYF
>TRBD1|TRBV28|NA|TRBJ1-2
TGTGCCAGCAGTTTACCTGGACAGGGCAACTATGGCTACACCTTC
CASSLPGQGNYGYTF
>NA|TRBV13|once|TRBJ1-1
TGTGCCAGCAGCTTAGGCAGTCACACTGAAGCTTTCTTT
CASSLGSHTEAFF
>NA|TRBV28|NA|TRBJ1-3
TGTGCCAGCACTCAAGGGGGTACTGGAAACACCATATATTTT
CASTQGGTGNTIYF
>NA|TRBV5-1|NA|TRBJ1-5
TGCGCCAGCAGCATTGACAGTAGCAATCAGCCCCAGCATTTT
CASSIDSSNQPQHF
>TRBD1|TRBV2|NA|TRBJ1-1
TGTGCCAGCAGTGGGACAGGTGGGAACACTGAAGCTTTCTTT
CASSGTGGNTEAFF
>TRBD1|TRBV5-1|NA|TRBJ2-5
TGCGCCAGCAGCTTCGGGACAGGGTACAAAGAGACCCAGTACTTC
CASSFGTGYKETQYF
>TRBD2|TRBV3-1/TRBV3-2|NA|TRBJ2-3
TGTGCCAGCAGCCAAAGCGGGGAGGATACGCAGTATTTT
CASSQSGEDTQYF
>NA|TRBV14|NA|TRBJ1-2
TGTGCCAGCAGCCTAATGGACTGGGGCTACACCTTC
CASSLMDWGYTF
>TRBD2|TRBV27|NA|TRBJ2-7
TGTGCCAGCACCCGCCGCGAGGGAGGGCCCATACAGTACTTC
CASTRREGGPIQYF
>NA|TRBV29-1|NA|TRBJ2-1
TGCAGCGTTCCCCGAAGTGGGGGGGGCCCCGGGACCCTATACAATGAGCAGTTCTTC
CSVPRSGGGPGTLYNEQFF
>NA|TRBV5-1|NA|TRBJ2-2
TGCGCCAGCAGCTCGCTCGGGCTAGCGCCCGGGGAGCTGTTTTTT
CASSSLGLAPGELFF
>TRBD1|TRBV19|NA|TRBJ1-1
TGTGCCAGTAACGACAGGGTAGTAACTGAAGCTTTCTTT
CASNDRVVTEAFF
>TRBD1|TRBV10-3|once|TRBJ2-5
TGTGCCATCAGCAGCCCGGGACAGGTCTTTGGAGAGACCCAGTACTTC
CAISSPGQVFGETQYF
>TRBD2|TRBV4-1|NA|TRBJ2-5
TGCGCCAGCAGCCACCCCGGGGGGGAGACCCAGTACTTC
CASSHPGGETQYF